This paragraph reports one T cell receptor beta chain. The target of this receptor is not known. One base away there is no much larger clone; base qualities are not given. The germline ends are 9 bases apart after V is trimmed by 2 bases and J by 5 bases. The CDR3 goes from the cysteine to the phenylalanine over 13 residues. Just the 39-base CDR3 DNA is kept, in frame starting at base 1. Sequences DFQATT (CDR1) and SNEGSKA (CDR2) are obtained from the germline V gene (reference sequence). The data stem from a study of blood T cells in healthy people across ages (dated by TCRdb to 2014 to 2015). General notes on the study: In model experiments, roughly one uniquely barcoded TCR beta cDNA molecule per two T cells was captured by template switching. Age-related changes in TCR beta repertoire diversity were measured in the study by deep sequencing normalized with unique cDNA molecular identifiers. To avoid experimental bias, donors of different ages were randomly spread across the sequencing lanes. Donors were grouped into four age groups: young (average approximately 15 years), middle-aged (about 38), aged (around 62) and long-lived (around 80). The study analyzed two additional independent replicas of 1 million unique cDNA reads from the same blood draw for two donors, one aged 18 to 30 and one aged 80 or older.

The paper's findings and limits, for the study overall: Observed TCR beta diversity per million T cells fell roughly linearly with age, and a significant reduction was already apparent by age roughly 40. There was a strong correlation between observed TCR beta diversity and the percentage of naive T cells measured by flow cytometry. Estimates of total diversity from one million sequenced T cells were regarded as lower bounds and underestimates. The long-lived group showed more naive CD4+ T cells, fewer expanded clones and increased TCR diversity than the aged group, suggesting age selection. The CMV infection status of donors was not known, potentially confounding age-related changes in expanded clonotypes. Conclusive comparison of naive and antigen-experienced compartments was prevented by the profiling of bulk unsorted PBMCs.

The library relied on 5' RACE. TCRdb lists the instrument as Illumina HiSeq 2500. The second PCR ran for roughly 6 to 11 cycles and used a J-beta primer mix along with a sample-barcoded 5' primer. Each TCR beta cDNA molecule received a unique molecular identifier from a template-switch 5' adaptor carrying 12 random nucleotides. At least 3 million CDR3-containing paired-end reads were obtained from each sample. First-strand cDNA was synthesized from all RNA with the Mint cDNA synthesis kit, primed by a TRBC-specific oligonucleotide. Following uracil-DNA glycosylase treatment, a first 18-cycle PCR with universal primers M1SS and BC2_uni_R was performed on all cDNA. Regarding the original processing steps: Normalization of each sample was performed by random selection of 1 million high-quality reads, each carrying a distinct molecular identifier. Reads sharing molecular identifiers were discarded rather than binned into consensus sequences. CDR3 identification, clonotype clustering and error correction used MiTCR with a Q25 quality threshold and the strictest error-elimination algorithm. A nonparametric unseen species model with Euler transformation was used to estimate lower-bound total TCR beta diversity. The raw public reads went through TCRdb reprocessing: fastp at Q25, MiXCR clone calling, in-frame beta chains kept. Rows with a matching CDR3 protein are joined into one entry that keeps the most common DNA and genes. In this record, the V and J calls reflect TCRdb's handling and not the investigators' own analysis. This sample comprises fewer than 950,000 distinct CDR3 sequences, approximately 53% of them detected only once. The ten largest clonotypes hold about 38% of the sample.

The donors were roughly 40 Caucasian individuals from Russia, aged 6 to 90 years, who were systemically healthy. Roughly 11 milliliters of peripheral blood were drawn from each donor into EDTA-treated Vacutainer tubes. PBMCs were isolated by Ficoll-Paque density-gradient centrifugation, with at least 7 million obtained per sample. Trizol reagent was used to extract total RNA from the PBMCs, yielding at least 6 micrograms per sample. For every donor, flow cytometry on a PBMC aliquot measured the percentage of naive CD45RAhigh/CD27high T cells. This TCR was sampled from a man at least 80 years old in good health. Sequenced input: blood. The chain was built from TRBV20-1 and TRBJ1-4, with a tentative D gene TRBD1 over 6 matching bases. The DNA reads TGCAGTGCTAGAAGAGGGGGGAATGAAAAACTGTTTTTT. It translates as CSARRGGNEKLFF.